This T cell receptor beta chain was captured by sequencing in a study of T cell changes during pregnancy in multiple sclerosis (dated by TCRdb to between 2018 and 2021). Regarding the complete study: Changes in the T cell repertoire over the course of pregnancy were examined in this study in women with multiple sclerosis.

Concerning this clone: Its specific antigen is unknown. Base qualities are not at hand, and no much larger clone is one base apart.

From its cysteine to its phenylalanine, the CDR3 spans 15 amino acids. The CDR3 DNA has 45 bases and is translated from base 1. Relative to germline, V is 5 bases shorter and J is 5 bases shorter, with 16 bases between their ends. Sequences MRHNA (CDR1) and SNTAGT (CDR2) are obtained from the germline V gene. To prepare the library, the immunoSEQ multiplex PCR assay was applied. The table comes from immuneACCESS by way of TCRdb, which keeps in-frame sequences with V and J called. Part of the clones is missing from these tables; in studies checked, under half for an unresolved V gene and the rest for unknown reasons. The sample records fewer than 110,000 clones, roughly 90% of which are singletons. The top ten clones comprise roughly 0.78% of the sample.

The chain is encoded by TRBV6-4 joined to TRBJ2-4; perhaps TRBD1 is the D gene, with 5 bases matching. The material sequenced was peripheral blood, taken in the third trimester of pregnancy. This receptor was obtained from a female donor in good health, enrolled as a control in a pregnancy study. CDR3 protein: CASSTTEGPENIQYF. The DNA reads as follows: TGTGCCAGCAGTACGACAGAAGGGCCGGAAAACATTCAGTACTTC.